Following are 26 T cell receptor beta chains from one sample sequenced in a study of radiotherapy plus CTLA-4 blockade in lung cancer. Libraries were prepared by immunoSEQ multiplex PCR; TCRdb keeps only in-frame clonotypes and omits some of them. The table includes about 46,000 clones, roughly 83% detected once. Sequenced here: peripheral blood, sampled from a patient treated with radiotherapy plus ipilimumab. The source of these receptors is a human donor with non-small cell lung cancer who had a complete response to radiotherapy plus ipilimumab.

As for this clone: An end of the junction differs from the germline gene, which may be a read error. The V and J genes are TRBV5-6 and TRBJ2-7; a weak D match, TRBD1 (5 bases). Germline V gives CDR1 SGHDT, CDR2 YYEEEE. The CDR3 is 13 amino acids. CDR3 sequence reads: CASSLQRQSTPFF. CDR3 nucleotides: TGTGCCAGCAGCTTGCAGCGACAGTCTACCCCATTCTTC.

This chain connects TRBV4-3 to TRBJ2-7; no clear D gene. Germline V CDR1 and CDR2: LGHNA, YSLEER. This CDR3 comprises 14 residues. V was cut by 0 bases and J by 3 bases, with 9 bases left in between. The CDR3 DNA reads TGCGCCAGCAGCCAAGACCTGGAGTTCTACGAGCAGTACTTC. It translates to CASSQDLEFYEQYF.

CDR3 sequence (DNA): TGTGCCGCCTCGACAGGAGCAAACTATGGCTACACCTTC. Its translation is CAASTGANYGYTF. The genes are TRBV7-8 and TRBJ1-2; maybe TRBD1 (6 bases). The CDR3 is made up of 13 amino acids. Trimming took off 11 bases at V and 2 bases at J, with 15 bases between the two ends. Looked up from germline, CDR1 is SGHVS and CDR2 is FQNEAQ.

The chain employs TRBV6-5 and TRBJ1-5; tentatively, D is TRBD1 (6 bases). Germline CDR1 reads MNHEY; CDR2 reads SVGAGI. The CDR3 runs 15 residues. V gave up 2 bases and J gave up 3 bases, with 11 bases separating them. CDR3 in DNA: TGTGCCAGCAGTTACGGGAGGGGGGTCAATCAGCCCCAGCATTTT. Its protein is CASSYGRGVNQPQHF.

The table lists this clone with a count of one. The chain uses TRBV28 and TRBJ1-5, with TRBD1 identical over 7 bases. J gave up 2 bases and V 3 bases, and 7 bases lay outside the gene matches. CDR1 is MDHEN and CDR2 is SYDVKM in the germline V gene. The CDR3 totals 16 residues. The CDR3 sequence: CASSLRGRGGNQPQHF. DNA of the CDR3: TGTGCCAGCAGTTTGAGGGGGCGAGGAGGCAATCAGCCCCAGCATTTT.

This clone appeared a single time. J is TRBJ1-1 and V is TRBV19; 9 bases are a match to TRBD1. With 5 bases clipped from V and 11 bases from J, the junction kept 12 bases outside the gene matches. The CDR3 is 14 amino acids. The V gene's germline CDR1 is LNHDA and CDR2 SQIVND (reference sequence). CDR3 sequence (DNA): TGTGCCAGTAGTCCGTCCCGGGACAGGGTACGGGCTTTCTTT. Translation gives CASSPSRDRVRAFF.

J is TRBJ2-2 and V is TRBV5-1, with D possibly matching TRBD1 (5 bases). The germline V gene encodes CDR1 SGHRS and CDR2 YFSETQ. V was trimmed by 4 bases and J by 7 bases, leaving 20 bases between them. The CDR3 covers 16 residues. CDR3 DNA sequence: TGCGCCAGCAGCCCCTTGACGCAGGGAACCGGCGGGGAGCTGTTTTTT. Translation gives CASSPLTQGTGGELFF.

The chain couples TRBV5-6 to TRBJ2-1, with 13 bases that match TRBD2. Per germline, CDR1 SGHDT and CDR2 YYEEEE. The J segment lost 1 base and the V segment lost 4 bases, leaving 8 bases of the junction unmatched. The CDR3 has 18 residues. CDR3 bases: TGTGCCAGCAGCCCCAGACTAGCGGGAGGACTATCCTACAATGAGCAGTTCTTC. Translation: CASSPRLAGGLSYNEQFF.

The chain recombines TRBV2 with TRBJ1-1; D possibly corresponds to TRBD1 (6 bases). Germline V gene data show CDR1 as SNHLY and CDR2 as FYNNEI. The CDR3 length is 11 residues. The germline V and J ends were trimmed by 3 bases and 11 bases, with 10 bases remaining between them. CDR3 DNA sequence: TGTGCCAGCAGTGACCCAGGGGAGGCTTTCTTT. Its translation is CASSDPGEAFF.

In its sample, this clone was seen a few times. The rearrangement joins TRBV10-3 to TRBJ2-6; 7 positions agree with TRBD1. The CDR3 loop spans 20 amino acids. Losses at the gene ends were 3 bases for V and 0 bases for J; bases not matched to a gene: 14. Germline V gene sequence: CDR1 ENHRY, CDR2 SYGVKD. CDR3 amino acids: CAISDWDRSYASSGANVLTF. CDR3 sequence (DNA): TGTGCCATCAGTGATTGGGACAGAAGTTACGCCAGCTCTGGGGCCAACGTCCTGACTTTC.

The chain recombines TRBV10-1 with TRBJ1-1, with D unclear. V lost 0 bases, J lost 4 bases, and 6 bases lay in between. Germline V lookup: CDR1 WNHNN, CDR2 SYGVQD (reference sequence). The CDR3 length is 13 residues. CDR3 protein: CASSESMATEAFF. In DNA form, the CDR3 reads TGCGCCAGCAGTGAGTCAATGGCCACTGAAGCTTTCTTT.

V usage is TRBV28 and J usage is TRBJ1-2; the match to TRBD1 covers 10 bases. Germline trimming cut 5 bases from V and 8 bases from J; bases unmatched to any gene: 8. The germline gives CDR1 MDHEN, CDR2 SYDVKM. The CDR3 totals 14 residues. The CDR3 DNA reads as TGTGCCAGCAGTCCCAGGGACAGGGGCATGGGCTACACCTTC. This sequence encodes CASSPRDRGMGYTF.

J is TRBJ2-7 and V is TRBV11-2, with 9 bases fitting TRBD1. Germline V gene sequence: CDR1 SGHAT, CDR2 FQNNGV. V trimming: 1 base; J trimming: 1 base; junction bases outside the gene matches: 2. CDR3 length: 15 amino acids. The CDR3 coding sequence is TGTGCCAGCAGCTTAGGTGGACAGGGGTCCTACGAGCAGTACTTC. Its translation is CASSLGGQGSYEQYF.

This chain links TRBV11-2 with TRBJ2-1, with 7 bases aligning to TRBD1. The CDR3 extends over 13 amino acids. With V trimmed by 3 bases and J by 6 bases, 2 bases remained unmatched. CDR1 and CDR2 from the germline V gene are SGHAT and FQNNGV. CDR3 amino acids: CASSLGTVNEQFF. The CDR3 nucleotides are TGTGCCAGCAGCTTGGGGACAGTCAATGAGCAGTTCTTC.

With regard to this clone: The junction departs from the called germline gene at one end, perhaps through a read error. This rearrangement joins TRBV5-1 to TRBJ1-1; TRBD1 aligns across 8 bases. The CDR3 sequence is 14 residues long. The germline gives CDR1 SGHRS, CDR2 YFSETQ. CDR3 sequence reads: CAGSSTGGGTEAFF. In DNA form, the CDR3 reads TGCGCCGGCAGCTCTACAGGGGGAGGCACTGAAGCTTTCTTT.

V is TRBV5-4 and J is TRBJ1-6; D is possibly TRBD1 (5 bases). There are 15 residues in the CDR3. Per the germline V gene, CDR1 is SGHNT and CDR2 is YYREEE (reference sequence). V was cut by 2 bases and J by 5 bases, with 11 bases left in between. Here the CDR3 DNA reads TGTGCCAGCAGCTTACAAGGGACTCATAATTCACCCCTCCACTTT. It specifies CASSLQGTHNSPLHF. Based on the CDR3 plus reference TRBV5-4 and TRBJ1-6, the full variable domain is ETGVTQSPTHLIKTRGQQVTLRCSSQSGHNTVSWYQQALGQGPQFIFQYYREEENGRGNFPPRFSGLQFPNYSSELNVNALELDDSALYLCASSLQGTHNSPLHFGNGTRLTVT.

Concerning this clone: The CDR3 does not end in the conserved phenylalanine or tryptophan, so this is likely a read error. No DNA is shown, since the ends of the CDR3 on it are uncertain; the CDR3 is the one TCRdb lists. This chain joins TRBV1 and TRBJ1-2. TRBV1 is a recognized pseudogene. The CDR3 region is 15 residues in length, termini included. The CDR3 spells CTSSQEPEGNYGYTL.

The CDR3 DNA is TGTGCCAGTAGGCCCACAGGGGGGCGAGGCTATGGCTACACCTTC. It encodes CASRPTGGRGYGYTF. The chain couples TRBV19 to TRBJ1-2; TRBD1 aligns across 8 bases. With V trimmed by 6 bases and J by 4 bases, 10 bases remained unmatched. The V gene's germline CDR1 is LNHDA and CDR2 SQIVND (reference sequence). This CDR3 is 15 amino acids long.

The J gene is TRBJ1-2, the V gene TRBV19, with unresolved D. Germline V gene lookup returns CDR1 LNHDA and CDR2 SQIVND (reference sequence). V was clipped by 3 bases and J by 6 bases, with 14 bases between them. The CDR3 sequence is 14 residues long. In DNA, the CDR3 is TGTGCCAGTAGTATGAGGCCGTTTCCTCATGGCTACACCTTC. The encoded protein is CASSMRPFPHGYTF.

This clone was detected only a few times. CDR3 in DNA: TGCGCCAGCAGTCAACCGCTTCGGACTAGCATTAGCACAGATACGCAGTATTTT. Translating gives CASSQPLRTSISTDTQYF. The V and J genes are TRBV23-1 and TRBJ2-3, with TRBD2 matching over 8 bases. TRBV23-1 is labeled an ORF, and its function is uncertain. CDR3 length: 18 amino acids. V gave up 2 bases and J gave up 0 bases; unmatched junction bases: 10.

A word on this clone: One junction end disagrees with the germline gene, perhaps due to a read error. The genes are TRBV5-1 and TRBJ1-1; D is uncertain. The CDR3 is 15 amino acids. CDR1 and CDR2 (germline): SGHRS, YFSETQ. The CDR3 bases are TGCGCCAGCAGTCCCGAGTCTTGGATGGGCACTGAAGCCTTCTTT. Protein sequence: CASSPESWMGTEAFF.

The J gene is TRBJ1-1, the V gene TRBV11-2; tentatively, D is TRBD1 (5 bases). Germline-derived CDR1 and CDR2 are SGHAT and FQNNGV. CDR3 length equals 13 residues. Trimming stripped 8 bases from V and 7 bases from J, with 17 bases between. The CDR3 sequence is CASAPGGRNEAFF. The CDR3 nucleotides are TGTGCCAGCGCCCCGGGGGGGAGGAATGAAGCTTTCTTT.

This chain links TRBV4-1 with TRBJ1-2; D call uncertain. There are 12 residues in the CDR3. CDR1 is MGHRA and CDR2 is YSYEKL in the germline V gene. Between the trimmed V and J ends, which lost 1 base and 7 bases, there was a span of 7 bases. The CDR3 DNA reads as TGCGCCAGCAGCCAAGGGTTGAGTGGCTACACCTTC. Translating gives CASSQGLSGYTF.

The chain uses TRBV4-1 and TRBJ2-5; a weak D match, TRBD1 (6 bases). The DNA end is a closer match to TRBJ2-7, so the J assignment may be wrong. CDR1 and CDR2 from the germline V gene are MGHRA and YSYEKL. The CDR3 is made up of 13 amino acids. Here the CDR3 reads CASSPGVSYEQYF. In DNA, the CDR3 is TGCGCCAGCAGCCCAGGGGTCTCCTACGAGCAGTACTTC.

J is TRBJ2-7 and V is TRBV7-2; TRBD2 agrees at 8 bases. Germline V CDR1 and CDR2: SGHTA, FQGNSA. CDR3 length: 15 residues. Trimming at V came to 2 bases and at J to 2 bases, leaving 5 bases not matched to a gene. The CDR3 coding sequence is TGTGCCAGCAGCTTAATAGCGGGGAATACCTACGAGCAGTACGTC. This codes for CASSLIAGNTYEQYV.

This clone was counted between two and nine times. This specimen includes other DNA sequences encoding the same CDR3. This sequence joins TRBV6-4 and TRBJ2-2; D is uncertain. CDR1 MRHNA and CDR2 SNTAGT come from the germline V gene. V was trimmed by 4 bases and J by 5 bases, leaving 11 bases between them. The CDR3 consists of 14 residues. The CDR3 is CASSASPGTGELFF. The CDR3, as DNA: TGTGCCAGCAGTGCCTCACCAGGTACCGGGGAGCTGTTTTTT.